Shown below are 13 T cell receptor beta chains from a single sample sequenced in a study of early T cells in non-severe SARS-CoV-2 infection. A single record per CDR3 protein comes from TCRdb applying MiXCR to the 5' RACE reads. The data hold more than 35,000 distinct CDR3 sequences, with around 3.9% observed a single time. Sequencing was performed on whole blood. All receptors come from an adult who was a healthcare worker with PCR-confirmed SARS-CoV-2 infection or an uninfected control (not recorded which).

This clonotype has only a few counts. The V gene is TRBV20-1, the J gene TRBJ1-1; 7 nucleotides match TRBD1. Germline values: CDR1 DFQATT, CDR2 SNEGSKA (reference sequence). J was trimmed by 1 base and V by 6 bases; bases with no gene match: 5. CDR3 length equals 13 residues. The CDR3 loop is CSAAGTANTEAFF. CDR3 DNA sequence: TGCAGTGCCGCGGGGACAGCGAACACTGAAGCTTTCTTT.

Many counts were recorded for this clonotype. This chain connects TRBV6-5 to TRBJ2-7; 8 nucleotides match TRBD1. This CDR3 is 17 amino acids long. Germline values: CDR1 MNHEY, CDR2 SVGAGI. The ends lost 5 bases at V and 1 base at J; junction bases unmatched: 13. Written as DNA, the CDR3 is TGTGCCAGCAGTGCGACTAGGACAGGGAGACATTCCTACGAGCAGTACTTC. Translating it yields CASSATRTGRHSYEQYF.

The sample holds a few counts of this clonotype. DNA for the CDR3: TGTGCCACCAGTGATCGCTCCACTAGCGGGAAAACCAATGAGCAGTTCTTC. It translates to CATSDRSTSGKTNEQFF. The chain recombines TRBV24-1 with TRBJ2-1; 10 positions match TRBD2. The CDR3 totals 17 residues. V dropped 3 bases and J dropped 6; count of bases not matched to a gene: 10. Germline-derived CDR1 and CDR2 are KGHDR and SFDVKD.

In this sample, this clonotype turned up a few times. V and J are TRBV7-2 and TRBJ2-2; 9 bases align to TRBD2. CDR1 SGHTA and CDR2 FQGNSA come from the germline V gene. The CDR3 sequence is 16 residues long. The trim removed 1 base at V and 3 bases at J, leaving 3 bases unmatched. The CDR3 sequence: CASSLGLADYTGELFF. The CDR3 DNA sequence: TGTGCCAGCAGCTTAGGACTAGCGGACTACACCGGGGAGCTGTTTTTT. The full variable domain, with the rest looked up from reference TRBV7-2 and TRBJ2-2, is GAGVSQSPSNKVTEKGKDVELRCDPISGHTALYWYRQSLGQGLEFLIYFQGNSAPDKSGLPSDRFSAERTGGSVSTLTIQRTQQEDSAVYLCASSLGLADYTGELFFGEGSRLTVL.

In this sample, this clonotype turned up many times. The chain links TRBV11-3 to TRBJ2-1; the D gene is possibly TRBD2 (5 bases). Germline CDR1 and CDR2: SGHNT and YENEEA. Between the trimmed V and J ends, which lost 5 bases and 7 bases, there was a span of 15 bases. This CDR3 spans 14 amino acids. CDR3 residues: CASSPPAGGNEQFF. The CDR3, as DNA: TGTGCCAGCAGCCCCCCGGCGGGCGGGAATGAGCAGTTCTTC.

This clonotype has a count of ten or more. A read error may account for a junction end that differs from germline. The chain joins TRBV3-1 to TRBJ2-7, with D possibly called TRBD1 or TRBD2 (5 bases each). This CDR3 spans 12 amino acids. Germline CDR1 is LGHDT and CDR2 is YNNKEL (reference sequence). CDR3 in DNA: TGTGCCAGCAGCCCAAATATGGGGACCTTCTCCTTC. Translated: CASSPNMGTFSF.

This chain joins TRBV29-1 and TRBJ2-3; the match to TRBD2 covers 8 bases. The trim removed 5 bases at V and 3 bases at J, leaving 4 bases unmatched. The CDR3 covers 13 residues. Germline V CDR1 and CDR2: SQVTM, ANQGSEA. The CDR3 DNA follows: TGCAGCGTTAAAGGACTAGCTACAGATACGCAGTATTTT. Translation gives CSVKGLATDTQYF.

This clonotype appeared many times. The V call is TRBV11-2, the J call TRBJ2-5; D is undetermined. This CDR3 is built from 14 residues. Trimming stripped 0 bases from V and 4 bases from J, with 9 bases between. Germline CDR1 and CDR2: SGHAT and FQNNGV. The CDR3 loop reads CASSLDSRRETQYF. The CDR3 DNA is TGTGCCAGCAGCTTAGATAGCAGGAGAGAGACCCAGTACTTC.

By sample fraction, this clonotype is medium-sized. The rearrangement links TRBV10-3 to TRBJ2-7; perhaps TRBD2 as D (6 bases). Trimming pared 0 bases from V and 3 bases from J, leaving 12 bases between. The CDR3 length is 15 residues. Germline V gene data show CDR1 as ENHRY and CDR2 as SYGVKD. For the CDR3, the DNA is TGTGCCATCAGTGAGTCCGGGGGAGAGATCTACGAGCAGTACTTC. Translation: CAISESGGEIYEQYF.

Ten or more counts support this clonotype. The gene calls are TRBV12-3 or TRBV12-4 and TRBJ2-2; D is ambiguous. Deletions cut 6 bases from V and 6 bases from J, with 5 bases between. The length of the CDR3 is 11 residues. CDR3 sequence: CASSFAGELFF. The CDR3 bases are TGTGCCAGCAGCTTTGCCGGGGAGCTGTTTTTT.

This clonotype showed up just a few times. V usage is TRBV20-1 and J usage is TRBJ2-5, with 13 bases aligning to TRBD2. From germline, CDR1 is DFQATT and CDR2 SNEGSKA (reference sequence). Losses at the gene ends were 7 bases for V and 1 base for J; bases not matched to a gene: 6. The CDR3 is made up of 15 amino acids. The CDR3 loop is CSVPGLAGRQETQYF. The CDR3 bases are TGCAGTGTGCCGGGACTAGCGGGACGCCAAGAGACCCAGTACTTC.

This CDR3 reads CASSVAQSNEKLFF. DNA of the CDR3: TGTGCCAGCAGCGTAGCACAGTCGAATGAAAAACTGTTTTTT. The chain carries TRBV9 and TRBJ1-4; D unclear. V lost 0 bases and J lost 5, with 8 bases in between. CDR3 size: 14 residues. The germline V gene has CDR1 SGDLS and CDR2 YYNGEE. Combining the CDR3 with reference TRBV9 and TRBJ1-4 gives the whole variable domain DSGVTQTPKHLITATGQRVTLRCSPRSGDLSVYWYQQSLDQGLQFLIQYYNGEERAKGNILERFSAQQFPDLHSELNLSSLELGDSALYFCASSVAQSNEKLFFGSGTQLSVL.

This clonotype occurred many times. CDR3 sequence reads: CASRSDRSNTEAFF. CDR3 bases: TGTGCCAGCAGATCGGACAGGTCGAACACTGAAGCTTTCTTT. The V gene is TRBV6-5, the J gene TRBJ1-1; 7 positions agree with TRBD1. The CDR3 extends over 14 amino acids. V dropped 6 bases and J dropped 1; count of bases not matched to a gene: 5. Looked up from germline, CDR1 is MNHEY and CDR2 is SVGAGI.